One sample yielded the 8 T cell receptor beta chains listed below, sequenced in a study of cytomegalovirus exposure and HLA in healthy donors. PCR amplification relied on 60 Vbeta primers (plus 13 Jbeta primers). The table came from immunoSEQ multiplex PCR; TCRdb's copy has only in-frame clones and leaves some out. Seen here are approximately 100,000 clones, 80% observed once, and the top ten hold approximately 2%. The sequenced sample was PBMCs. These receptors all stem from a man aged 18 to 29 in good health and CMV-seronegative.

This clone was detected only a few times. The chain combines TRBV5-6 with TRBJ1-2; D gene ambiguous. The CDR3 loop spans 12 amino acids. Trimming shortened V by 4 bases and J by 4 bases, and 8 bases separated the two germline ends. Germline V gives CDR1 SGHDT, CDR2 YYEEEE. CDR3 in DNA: TGTGCCAGCAGCCCAGACTCCTATGGCTACACCTTC. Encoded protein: CASSPDSYGYTF.

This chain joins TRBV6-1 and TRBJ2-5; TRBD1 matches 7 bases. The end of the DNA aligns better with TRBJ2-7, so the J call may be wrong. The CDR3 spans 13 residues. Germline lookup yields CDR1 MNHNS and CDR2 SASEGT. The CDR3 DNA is TGTGCCAGCAGTGTTACAGGGGAGCGCGAGCAGTACTTC. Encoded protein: CASSVTGEREQYF.

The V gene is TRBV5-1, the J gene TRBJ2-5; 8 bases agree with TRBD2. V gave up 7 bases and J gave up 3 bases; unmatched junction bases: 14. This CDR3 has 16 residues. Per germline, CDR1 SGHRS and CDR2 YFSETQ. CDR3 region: CASSPGGGPREETQYF. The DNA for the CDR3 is TGCGCCAGCTCACCCGGGGGGGGCCCCCGAGAAGAGACCCAGTACTTC.

The CDR3 DNA reads as TGTGCCAGCAGCTCCCTCGTGACAGGACCTGGGGCCAACGTCCTGACTTTC. The encoded protein is CASSSLVTGPGANVLTF. The V and J genes are TRBV11-1 and TRBJ2-6; perhaps TRBD1 as D (6 bases). There are 17 residues in the CDR3. Germline CDR1 reads SGHAT; CDR2 reads FQDESV (reference sequence). V lost 4 bases to trimming and J lost 2 bases, with 15 bases between them.

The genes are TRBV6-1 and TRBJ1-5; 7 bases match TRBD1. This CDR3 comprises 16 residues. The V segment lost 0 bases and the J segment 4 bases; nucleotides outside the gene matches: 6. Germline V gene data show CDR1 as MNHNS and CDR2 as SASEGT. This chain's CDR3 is CASSEAQTGANQPQHF. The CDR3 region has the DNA TGTGCCAGCAGTGAAGCTCAAACAGGGGCGAATCAGCCCCAGCATTTT.

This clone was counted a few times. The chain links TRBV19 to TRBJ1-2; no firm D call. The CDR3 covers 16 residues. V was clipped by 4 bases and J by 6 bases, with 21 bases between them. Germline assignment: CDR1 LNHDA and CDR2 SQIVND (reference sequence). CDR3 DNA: TGTGCCAGTAGTAGGGCTGAAAACCGACGCCTAAATGGCTACACCTTC. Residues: CASSRAENRRLNGYTF.

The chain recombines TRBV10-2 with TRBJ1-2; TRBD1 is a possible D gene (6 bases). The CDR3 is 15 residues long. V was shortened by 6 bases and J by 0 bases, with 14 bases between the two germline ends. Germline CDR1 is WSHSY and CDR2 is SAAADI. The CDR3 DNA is TGCGCCAGCAGACAAGTACAGGGATCTAACTATGGCTACACCTTC. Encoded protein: CASRQVQGSNYGYTF.

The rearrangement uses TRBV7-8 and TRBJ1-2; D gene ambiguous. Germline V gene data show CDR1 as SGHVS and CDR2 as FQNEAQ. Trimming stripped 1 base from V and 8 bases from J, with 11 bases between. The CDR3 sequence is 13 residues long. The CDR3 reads CASSLEAAGGYTF. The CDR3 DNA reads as TGTGCCAGCAGCTTAGAGGCAGCAGGAGGCTACACCTTC. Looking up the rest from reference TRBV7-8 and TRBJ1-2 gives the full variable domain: GAGVSQSPRYKVAKRGQDVALRCDPISGHVSLFWYQQALGQGPEFLTYFQNEAQLDKSGLPSDRFFAERPEGSVSTLKIQRTQQEDSAVYLCASSLEAAGGYTFGSGTRLTVV.